The 25 T cell receptor beta chains listed next were all sequenced from one sample in a study of blood T cell repertoires in COVID-19. The method was immunoSEQ multiplex PCR; TCRdb's version includes in-frame clones alone and lacks a portion of them. The repertoire consists of fewer than 250,000 clones, with 70% to 90% occurring once and the leading ten covering 5% to 7%. The material sequenced was peripheral blood. Every receptor here comes from a woman aged 55 to 70 with active or convalescent COVID-19.

The V and J genes are TRBV5-1 and TRBJ2-5, with TRBD2 matching 14 bases. The trim removed 4 bases at V and 4 bases at J, leaving 3 bases unmatched. Germline V lookup: CDR1 SGHRS, CDR2 YFSETQ. The CDR3 has 15 residues. The CDR3 nucleotides are TGCGCCAGCAGCCAGGGACTAGCGGGAGTAGAGACCCAGTACTTC. Translating gives CASSQGLAGVETQYF.

The chain employs TRBV30 and TRBJ2-1; 7 bases line up with TRBD2. V lost 4 bases, J lost 0 bases, and 9 bases stayed unmatched. This CDR3 contains 16 residues. The germline V gene encodes CDR1 GTSNPN and CDR2 SVGIG (reference sequence). In nucleotides, the CDR3 is TGTGCCTGGAACTTTCATGCGGGGGTCTCCTACAATGAGCAGTTCTTC. Translating it yields CAWNFHAGVSYNEQFF.

The gene calls are TRBV18 and TRBJ1-1; no firm D call. Per germline, CDR1 KGHSH and CDR2 LQKENI. The germline V and J ends were trimmed by 5 bases and 1 base, with 8 bases remaining between them. The CDR3 is 13 residues long. CDR3 region: CASSFDSNTEAFF. The DNA of the CDR3 is TGTGCCAGCTCATTCGACTCGAACACTGAAGCTTTCTTT. The variable domain in full, completed from reference TRBV18 and TRBJ1-1, reads NAGVMQNPRHLVRRRGQEARLRCSPMKGHSHVYWYRQLPEEGLKFMVYLQKENIIDESGMPKERFSAEFPKEGPSILRIQQVVRGDSAAYFCASSFDSNTEAFFGQGTRLTVV.

This chain connects TRBV7-2 to TRBJ2-7, with TRBD2 identical over 10 bases. The CDR3 is 15 residues long. Germline V gene lookup returns CDR1 SGHTA and CDR2 FQGNSA. V lost 5 bases to trimming and J lost 3 bases; unmatched junction nucleotides: 7. The CDR3: CASSPRSSGSYEQYF. In DNA, the CDR3 is TGTGCCAGCAGCCCCCGTTCTAGCGGGAGCTACGAGCAGTACTTC. Filled out from reference TRBV7-2 and TRBJ2-7, the complete variable domain reads GAGVSQSPSNKVTEKGKDVELRCDPISGHTALYWYRQSLGQGLEFLIYFQGNSAPDKSGLPSDRFSAERTGGSVSTLTIQRTQQEDSAVYLCASSPRSSGSYEQYFGPGTRLTVT.

This clone was counted only a few times. For the CDR3, the DNA is TGTGCCAGCAGTGAAGTCCAGTCCGAGCAGTACGTC. Its translation is CASSEVQSEQYV. The chain is built from TRBV2 and TRBJ2-7; D uncertain. Per the germline V gene, CDR1 is SNHLY and CDR2 is FYNNEI. The CDR3 totals 12 residues. The V gene lost 1 base and the J gene lost 6 bases, with 7 bases spanning the gap.

The CDR3 bases are TGTGCCACCAGTGAGACAGGGGATAATCCTGAAGCTTTCTTT. This encodes CATSETGDNPEAFF. The genes are TRBV24-1 and TRBJ1-1; TRBD1 aligns across 8 bases. Germline V gives CDR1 KGHDR, CDR2 SFDVKD. The V and J ends lost 4 bases and 6 bases, in that order; junction bases with no gene match: 6. The CDR3 has 14 residues.

The chain employs TRBV6-4 and TRBJ1-6; D gene uncertain. CDR1 and CDR2 (germline): MRHNA, SNTAGT. V lost 2 bases, J lost 7 bases, and 9 bases lay in between. The CDR3 extends over 14 amino acids. CDR3 sequence reads: CASSDVGENSPLHF. CDR3 coding DNA: TGTGCCAGCAGTGACGTCGGTGAGAATTCACCCCTCCACTTT.

This sequence joins TRBV11-3 and TRBJ2-2, with D possibly matching TRBD2 (6 bases). Germline V gene lookup returns CDR1 SGHNT and CDR2 YENEEA. Trimming left V 1 base short and J 6 bases short, with 15 bases between. There are 16 residues in the CDR3. CDR3 residues: CASSLGLLSGAGELFF. The DNA of the CDR3 is TGTGCCAGCAGCTTAGGCCTGCTTTCGGGAGCCGGGGAGCTGTTTTTT.

The chain employs TRBV7-2 and TRBJ2-5; no clear D gene. V was pared by 4 bases and J by 7 bases, with 4 bases between. Per germline, CDR1 SGHTA and CDR2 FQGNSA. CDR3 length equals 10 residues. In nucleotides, the CDR3 is TGTGCCAGCAGCTCGGGGACCCAGTACTTC. Protein product: CASSSGTQYF. Drawing the rest from reference TRBV7-2 and TRBJ2-5, the complete variable domain is GAGVSQSPSNKVTEKGKDVELRCDPISGHTALYWYRQSLGQGLEFLIYFQGNSAPDKSGLPSDRFSAERTGGSVSTLTIQRTQQEDSAVYLCASSSGTQYFGPGTRLLVL.

This sequence joins TRBV7-2 and TRBJ2-7, with 7 bases fitting TRBD2. The CDR3 extends over 15 amino acids. Germline CDR1 SGHTA, CDR2 FQGNSA. Trimming took 0 bases from V and 3 from J; bases not matched to a gene: 5. The CDR3 DNA sequence: TGTGCCAGCAGCTTAGCGGGAGGGTCCCGCTACGAGCAGTACTTC. Its translation is CASSLAGGSRYEQYF.

This clone has a single count. The CDR3 region is CATSRDRGTGLKTQYF. The CDR3 DNA follows: TGTGCCACCAGCAGAGATCGTGGGACAGGGTTAAAGACCCAGTACTTC. The rearrangement links TRBV15 to TRBJ2-5, with 9 bases lining up with TRBD1. After removal of 0 bases from V and 6 bases from J, the junction contained 8 bases not matched to a gene. The V gene's germline CDR1 is LNHNV and CDR2 YYDKDF (reference sequence). The CDR3 runs to 16 residues.

This clone was counted only a few times. The genes are TRBV4-1 and TRBJ1-6; 9 bases are a match to TRBD1. V shed 3 bases, J shed 10 bases, and the junction held 7 bases outside the gene matches. CDR3 size: 15 residues. Germline V gives CDR1 MGHRA, CDR2 YSYEKL. CDR3: CASSQGQGKGSPLHF. In nucleotides, the CDR3 is TGCGCCAGCAGCCAGGGACAGGGAAAGGGATCACCCCTCCACTTT.

This clone was detected a few times. The chain joins TRBV6-5 to TRBJ1-2, with 8 bases fitting TRBD1. Germline-derived CDR1 and CDR2 are MNHEY and SVGAGI. V dropped 7 bases and J dropped 3; count of bases not matched to a gene: 7. The CDR3 is 14 amino acids. The CDR3 DNA reads TGTGCCAGCAATTGGGACAGGCGCGACTATGGCTACACCTTC. This codes for CASNWDRRDYGYTF.

The rearrangement uses TRBV19 and TRBJ1-2; D is perhaps TRBD1 (5 bases). Germline lookup yields CDR1 LNHDA and CDR2 SQIVND (reference sequence). This CDR3 region has 12 residues. The V end was cut by 5 bases, the J end by 3 bases, with 7 bases between. CDR3 residues: CASSPRDYGYTF. DNA of the CDR3: TGTGCCAGTAGTCCCAGGGACTATGGCTACACCTTC.

CDR3 DNA sequence: TGTGCCAGTAGGGACAGGAGCTCCTACGAGCAGTACTTC. Its translation is CASRDRSSYEQYF. The chain combines TRBV19 with TRBJ2-7, with 7 bases identical to TRBD1. The V and J ends lost 6 bases and 0 bases, in that order; junction bases with no gene match: 2. This CDR3 is 13 amino acids long. Germline lookup yields CDR1 LNHDA and CDR2 SQIVND (reference sequence). The full variable domain, rest sourced from reference TRBV19 and TRBJ2-7, is DGGITQSPKYLFRKEGQNVTLSCEQNLNHDAMYWYRQDPGQGLRLIYYSQIVNDFQKGDIAEGYSVSREKKESFPLTVTSAQKNPTAFYLCASRDRSSYEQYFGPGTRLTVT.

The rearrangement links TRBV30 to TRBJ2-1; 9 bases fit TRBD1. The CDR3 extends over 15 amino acids. The J segment lost 3 bases and the V segment lost 3 bases, leaving 6 bases of the junction unmatched. Germline CDR1 GTSNPN, CDR2 SVGIG (reference sequence). This chain's CDR3 is CAWRDPGQGYNEQFF. As DNA, the CDR3 is TGTGCCTGGAGGGATCCGGGACAGGGCTACAATGAGCAGTTCTTC.

The CDR3 spells CASSTLATGELFF. In DNA form, the CDR3 reads TGTGCCAGCAGTACCCTCGCGACCGGGGAGCTGTTTTTT. The chain links TRBV6-5 to TRBJ2-2, with D unresolved. The CDR3 has 13 amino acids. From germline, CDR1 is MNHEY and CDR2 SVGAGI. The germline V and J ends were trimmed by 5 bases and 5 bases, with 9 bases remaining between them.

V usage is TRBV11-2 and J usage is TRBJ2-5, with D maybe TRBD2 (5 bases). The germline CDR1 and CDR2 sequences are SGHAT and FQNNGV. The CDR3 loop spans 14 amino acids. Trimming removed 3 bases at V and 2 bases at J, with 10 bases between. DNA of the CDR3: TGTGCCAGCAGCTTCGGACTCGTTCAAGAGACCCAGTACTTC. It encodes CASSFGLVQETQYF.

The V and J genes are TRBV30 and TRBJ2-2; TRBD2 matches 9 bases. V lost 0 bases and J lost 6; bases outside the gene matches: 5. Germline CDR1 and CDR2: GTSNPN and SVGIG (reference sequence). The length of the CDR3 is 15 residues. The CDR3 region has the DNA TGTGCCTGGAGTGTACTCTTAGCGGGAGCCGGGGAGCTGTTTTTT. It translates to CAWSVLLAGAGELFF.

The rearrangement uses TRBV4-2 and TRBJ2-7; 11 positions agree with TRBD2. The CDR3 contains 15 residues. Losses at the gene ends were 1 base for V and 5 bases for J; bases not matched to a gene: 4. Germline assignment: CDR1 LGHNA and CDR2 YNFKEQ. The CDR3 protein is CASSQGGTSGHEQYF. As DNA, the CDR3 is TGTGCCAGCAGCCAAGGAGGGACTAGCGGTCACGAGCAGTACTTC.

This clone was seen just once. The gene calls are TRBV5-4 and TRBJ1-2, with D unclear. V was cut by 2 bases and J by 5 bases, with 10 bases left in between. The CDR3 runs to 13 residues. Looked up from germline, CDR1 is SGHNT and CDR2 is YYREEE (reference sequence). CDR3 sequence reads: CASSFLGPYGYTF. CDR3 in DNA: TGTGCCAGCAGCTTTCTAGGCCCGTATGGCTACACCTTC.

The chain is built from TRBV6-5 and TRBJ1-2, with 7 bases that match TRBD1. The CDR3 contains 14 residues. V lost 6 bases to trimming and J lost 4 bases; unmatched junction nucleotides: 8. Germline assignment: CDR1 MNHEY and CDR2 SVGAGI. Here the CDR3 reads CASSDLGQSYGYTF. CDR3 nucleotide sequence: TGTGCCAGCAGCGACCTGGGACAGAGCTATGGCTACACCTTC.

This clone came up a few times. This chain uses TRBV11-2 with TRBJ2-7; TRBD1 is a possible D gene (5 bases). The germline gives CDR1 SGHAT, CDR2 FQNNGV. V lost 5 bases to trimming and J lost 4 bases, with 9 bases between them. The CDR3 runs 12 residues. The chain's CDR3 is CASSPGPYEQYV. The CDR3 nucleotides read TGTGCCAGCAGCCCAGGGCCATACGAGCAGTACGTC.

This clone appeared once. This sequence joins TRBV6-5 and TRBJ1-2; D is perhaps TRBD1 (6 bases). The CDR3 is 12 amino acids. From germline, CDR1 is MNHEY and CDR2 SVGAGI. Trimming took 6 bases from V and 8 from J, leaving 13 bases between them. CDR3 in DNA: TGTGCCAGCAGCCGCGGGGGCCAGGGCTACACCTTC. Amino acids: CASSRGGQGYTF.

This sequence joins TRBV28 and TRBJ2-7, with D perhaps matching TRBD1 (6 bases). The germline V gene encodes CDR1 MDHEN and CDR2 SYDVKM. The V end was cut by 5 bases, the J end by 6 bases, with 14 bases between. This CDR3 comprises 13 residues. The CDR3 DNA reads TGTGCCAGCAGTGCCCCCCTCAGGGGCGAGCAGTACGTC. The encoded protein is CASSAPLRGEQYV.